The clone carrying this T cell receptor (beta chain) occurred a few times. Per the authors' pipeline: Cell counts per sample came from amplifying reference gene primers. Profiled with immunoSEQ multiplex PCR; TCRdb holds only in-frame clones, not every one. V and J calls and clone size follow that table, whereas D and trimming were derived from the DNA. The sample yields more than 250,000 clones, more than 70% seen once. There are 13 residues in the CDR3. The V end lost 0 bases, the J end lost 9 bases, and 10 bases lay between the germline ends. The germline V gene encodes CDR1 SGDLS and CDR2 YYNGEE. This record belongs to a study of blood T cell repertoires in COVID-19. For the study at large: COVID-19 samples from acute and convalescent phases originated in the United States, Italy and Spain. PBMCs, B-cell-depleted T cells, or T cells were the source of the cDNA or gDNA that made up the material.

V usage is TRBV9 and J usage is TRBJ2-1; D is uncertain. The clonotype comes from a woman in her fifties or sixties with acute or convalescent COVID-19. Source material: peripheral blood. The CDR3 nucleotides are TGTGCCAGCAGCGTAGTCCCTCAGGTTGAGCAGTTCTTC. Its translation: CASSVVPQVEQFF.